The 2 T cell receptor beta chains given below trace back to one sample, sequenced in a study of T cell repertoires in cytomegalovirus infection. TCRdb re-called the reads with MiXCR, one entry per CDR3 protein. The repertoire holds about 360,000 distinct CDR3 sequences, with 15% to 20% as singletons. Material: PBMCs. The source is a human donor in good health (CMV status not recorded). Some clones in this sample may be carry-over from other donors' samples.

The V call is TRBV28, the J call TRBJ2-7; D is ambiguous. The germline CDR1 and CDR2 sequences are MDHEN and SYDVKM. The CDR3 runs to 15 residues. V was shortened by 6 bases and J by 6 bases, with 21 bases between the two germline ends. Here the CDR3 reads CASSSPGRAGGEQYF. CDR3 DNA: TGTGCCAGCAGCTCCCCGGGCCGAGCCGGCGGCGAGCAGTACTTC.

This clonotype has a count of ten or more. This chain uses TRBV11-2 with TRBJ2-1; a possible D gene is TRBD2 (8 bases). The CDR3 totals 16 residues. CDR1 and CDR2 (germline): SGHAT, FQNNGV. Trimming stripped 6 bases from V and 7 bases from J, with 22 bases between. The CDR3 region has the DNA TGTGCCAGCAGACCTCCGGGACTAGGGGGCATGAATGAGCAGTTCTTC. This sequence encodes CASRPPGLGGMNEQFF.